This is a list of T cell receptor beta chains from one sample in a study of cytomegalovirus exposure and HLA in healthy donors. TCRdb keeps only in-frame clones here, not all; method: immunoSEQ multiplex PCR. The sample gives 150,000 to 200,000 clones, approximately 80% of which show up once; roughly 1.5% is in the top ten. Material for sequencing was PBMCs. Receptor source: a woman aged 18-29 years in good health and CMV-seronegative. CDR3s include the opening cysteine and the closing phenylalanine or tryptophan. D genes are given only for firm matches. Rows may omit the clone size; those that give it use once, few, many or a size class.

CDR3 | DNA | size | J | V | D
CASSWYREGTGELFF | TGTGCCAGCAGTTGGTACAGGGAGGGCACCGGGGAGCTGTTTTTT | . | TRBJ2-2 | TRBV6-5 | .
CASRDTGGPYEQYF | TGTGCCAGCAGAGATACAGGGGGGCCCTACGAGCAGTACTTC | . | TRBJ2-7 | TRBV6-5 | TRBD1
CASSVGPGGNRTF | TGTGCCAGCAGCGTAGGGCCCGGGGGGAACAGGACTTTT | . | TRBJ1-4 | TRBV9 | .
CASMGQITNTGELFF | TGTGCCAGCATGGGACAGATAACGAACACCGGGGAGCTGTTTTTT | few | TRBJ2-2 | TRBV2 | TRBD1
CASRSVLAVYNEQFF | TGTGCCAGCAGGTCGGTACTAGCGGTTTACAATGAGCAGTTCTTC | . | TRBJ2-1 | TRBV5-8 | TRBD2
CASSVSGGMGNEKLFF | TGTGCCAGCAGCGTAAGCGGGGGAATGGGTAATGAAAAACTGTTTTTT | . | TRBJ1-4 | TRBV9 | .
CASSYGGTGNSPLHF | TGTGCCAGCAGTTACGGGGGGACAGGGAATTCACCCCTCCACTTT | . | TRBJ1-6 | TRBV6-5 | TRBD1
CASSPASRDRGDEKLFF | TGTGCCAGCAGTCCAGCTAGTCGGGACAGGGGAGATGAAAAACTGTTTTTT | once | TRBJ1-4 | TRBV6-8 | TRBD1
CASSSPNEQFF | TGTGCCAGCAGCTCCCCCAATGAGCAGTTCTTC | few | TRBJ2-1 | TRBV6-6 | .
CASSIRRGQSQGVSGANVLTF | TGTGCCAGTAGTATACGCAGGGGGCAGTCACAGGGGGTCTCTGGGGCCAACGTCCTGACTTTC | . | TRBJ2-6 | TRBV19 | TRBD1
CATQTGQVAHCDGYTF | TGTGCCACGCAAACCGGACAGGTCGCCCACTGTGATGGCTACACCTTC | . | TRBJ1-2 | TRBV21-1 | .
CASSGDFSRELFF | TGTGCCAGCAGTGGCGACTTTTCGAGGGAGCTGTTTTTT | . | TRBJ2-2 | TRBV11-3 | .
CASSQDTDVDTQYF | TGTGCCAGCAGCCAAGATACAGACGTGGATACGCAGTATTTT | . | TRBJ2-3 | TRBV4-2 | .
CASSSTALSTDTQYF | TGTGCCAGCAGTTCGACGGCACTAAGCACAGATACGCAGTATTTT | . | TRBJ2-3 | TRBV6-5 | .
CASSQGPQPGSMNTEAFF | TGCGCCAGCAGCCAAGGACCGCAGCCAGGGTCTATGAACACTGAAGCTTTCTTT | . | TRBJ1-1 | TRBV4-1 | .
CASRDRDRGLLGNTEAFF | TGCGCCAGCAGGGACCGGGACAGGGGGCTTCTAGGGAACACTGAAGCTTTCTTT | . | TRBJ1-1 | TRBV5-1 | TRBD1
CASSRDTHLSSYEQYF | TGTGCCAGCAGTCGGGACACCCATTTGAGCTCCTACGAGCAGTACTTC | . | TRBJ2-7 | TRBV27 | .
CASSRWGSTTNEKLFF | TGTGCCAGCAGCCGCTGGGGCTCTACAACTAATGAAAAACTGTTTTTT | . | TRBJ1-4 | TRBV7-9 | .
CASSPPGGGWHGYTF | TGTGCCAGCAGCCCCCCGGGTGGAGGGTGGCATGGCTACACCTTC | . | TRBJ1-2 | TRBV7-2 | .
CASSTGDEQFF | TGTGCCAGCAGCACAGGGGATGAGCAGTTCTTC | . | TRBJ2-1 | TRBV11-3 | TRBD1
CASSLDILSGTF | TGTGCCAGCAGCTTAGATATCCTCTCCGGCACCTTC | . | TRBJ1-2 | TRBV7-2 | .
CASSTPIAGAGTDTQYF | TGTGCCAGTAGTACACCAATAGCGGGAGCTGGCACAGATACGCAGTATTTT | . | TRBJ2-3 | TRBV19 | TRBD2
CASSQDWRDGRGKLFF | TGCGCCAGCAGCCAAGATTGGCGGGACGGTCGAGGAAAACTGTTTTTT | few | TRBJ1-4 | TRBV4-3 | .
CASSSWTAYQETQYF | TGTGCCAGCAGTTCCTGGACTGCGTACCAAGAGACCCAGTACTTC | . | TRBJ2-5 | TRBV6-5 | .
CASSRMASGTADTQYF | TGTGCCAGCAGTCGTATGGCTAGCGGTACGGCAGATACGCAGTATTTT | . | TRBJ2-3 | TRBV28 | TRBD2
CASGSGTLTETQYF | TGTGCCAGTGGATCCGGGACATTAACCGAGACCCAGTACTTC | . | TRBJ2-5 | TRBV19 | .
CASSQVTGGTLYSNQPQHF | TGCGCCAGCAGTCAGGTGACAGGGGGAACCCTTTATAGCAATCAGCCCCAGCATTTT | . | TRBJ1-5 | TRBV23-1 | TRBD1
CVTHGTLGDGYTF | TGTGTCACCCACGGGACATTAGGCGATGGCTACACCTTC | once | TRBJ1-2 | TRBV10-3 | .
CASSPLNDRFYNEQFF | TGTGCCAGCAGCCCCCTGAACGACAGGTTCTACAATGAGCAGTTCTTC | once | TRBJ2-1 | TRBV5-6 | .
CASSPSDRDAYEQYF | TGTGCCAGCAGCCCCTCGGACAGGGACGCCTACGAGCAGTACTTC | . | TRBJ2-7 | TRBV28 | TRBD1
CASSSPGLATRTDTQYF | TGTGCCAGCAGTTCCCCGGGACTAGCTACTCGCACAGATACGCAGTATTTT | . | TRBJ2-3 | TRBV27 | TRBD2
CASSRQGAFEKLFF | TGTGCCAGCAGCCGACAGGGGGCATTTGAAAAACTGTTTTTT | few | TRBJ1-4 | TRBV7-9 | TRBD1
CASSLLAGGSTDTQYF | TGTGCCAGCAGCTTGCTAGCGGGGGGGAGCACAGATACGCAGTATTTT | . | TRBJ2-3 | TRBV11-3 | TRBD2
CARPGVDQPQHF | TGCGCCAGGCCCGGTGTTGATCAGCCCCAGCATTTT | few | TRBJ1-5 | TRBV5-1 | .
CASSLILEWGNEQFF | TGTGCCAGCAGTTTGATACTAGAATGGGGCAATGAGCAGTTCTTC | once | TRBJ2-1 | TRBV28 | .
CASSQQGAGEKLFF | TGTGCCAGCAGTCAACAGGGGGCAGGGGAAAAACTGTTTTTT | few | TRBJ1-4 | TRBV7-9 | TRBD1
CASSLMGGLGTYNEQFF | TGCGCCAGCAGCCTCATGGGGGGGTTGGGGACCTACAATGAGCAGTTCTTC | . | TRBJ2-1 | TRBV4-3 | TRBD2